One sample yielded the 29 T cell receptor beta chains listed below, sequenced in a study of blood T cell repertoires in COVID-19. Here immunoSEQ multiplex PCR was the method, and the copy in TCRdb shows in-frame clones only, minus some. The sample holds about 130,000 clones, around 81% seen once. The sequencing sample was made of peripheral blood. Every receptor here comes from a man in his 60s with acute or convalescent COVID-19.

This clone showed up just a few times. V gene TRBV19 combines with J gene TRBJ1-2; TRBD1 agrees at 11 bases. The CDR3 has 15 amino acids. Looked up from germline, CDR1 is LNHDA and CDR2 is SQIVND (reference sequence). V gave up 3 bases and J gave up 3 bases; unmatched junction bases: 3. The CDR3 sequence is CASSIWDRGDYGYTF. CDR3 bases: TGTGCCAGTAGTATCTGGGACAGGGGGGACTATGGCTACACCTTC.

This clone was counted once. V and J are TRBV6-5 and TRBJ2-2; 8 bases are shared with TRBD1. This CDR3 has 16 amino acids. Germline V gives CDR1 MNHEY, CDR2 SVGAGI. The trim removed 0 bases at V and 6 bases at J, leaving 6 bases unmatched. In DNA, the CDR3 is TGTGCCAGCAGTTACTCGAGGACAGGGTTAGCCGGGGAGCTGTTTTTT. Residues: CASSYSRTGLAGELFF.

The V call is TRBV7-9, the J call TRBJ1-1; D is possibly TRBD1 (5 bases). There are 14 residues in the CDR3. Trimming left V 6 bases short and J 5 bases short, with 16 bases between. From germline, CDR1 is SEHNR and CDR2 FQNEAQ (reference sequence). CDR3 sequence: CASSRGSGETEAFF. CDR3 DNA: TGTGCCAGCAGTCGGGGGAGCGGGGAGACTGAAGCTTTCTTT.

This sequence joins TRBV7-9 and TRBJ1-2, with a tentative D call TRBD1 (5 bases). Per germline, CDR1 SEHNR and CDR2 FQNEAQ (reference sequence). Trimming shortened V by 8 bases and J by 8 bases, and 21 bases separated the two germline ends. This CDR3 region has 14 residues. Here the CDR3 reads CASRSGAGVGGYTF. DNA for the CDR3: TGTGCCAGCCGCTCAGGAGCGGGGGTAGGAGGCTACACCTTC.

This chain connects TRBV3-1 (or the pseudogene TRBV3-2) to TRBJ2-1; 10 bases are shared with TRBD2. V was pared by 1 base and J by 9 bases, with 9 bases of the junction left unmatched. From germline, CDR1 is LGHDT and CDR2 YNNKEL (reference sequence). The CDR3 has 16 amino acids. CDR3 DNA: TGTGCCAGCAGCCAAGGTCGAGCTAGCGGGAGTCTTGAGCAGTTCTTC. This encodes CASSQGRASGSLEQFF.

This chain links TRBV19 with TRBJ1-5; no definite D call. This CDR3 comprises 15 residues. The ends were cut back, 6 bases at V and 10 bases at J, with 22 bases in the middle. Germline values: CDR1 LNHDA, CDR2 SQIVND (reference sequence). CDR3 amino acids: CASRSFRGGIEPQHF. CDR3 in DNA: TGTGCCAGTAGATCTTTCCGAGGAGGGATAGAACCCCAGCATTTT.

The rearrangement links TRBV28 to TRBJ1-2, with 8 positions matching TRBD1. The CDR3 runs 13 residues. The V segment lost 5 bases and the J segment 6 bases; nucleotides outside the gene matches: 5. Germline V gene data show CDR1 as MDHEN and CDR2 as SYDVKM. The DNA of the CDR3 is TGTGCCAGCAGTGGGCCAGGGGGCAATGGCTACACCTTC. Its translation is CASSGPGGNGYTF.

The V gene is TRBV30, the J gene TRBJ2-7; TRBD2 is a possible D gene (6 bases). This CDR3 has 14 residues. Germline values: CDR1 GTSNPN, CDR2 SVGIG (reference sequence). The germline V and J ends were trimmed by 0 bases and 6 bases, with 15 bases remaining between them. The CDR3 is CAWSVRLYGGEQYF. In DNA form, the CDR3 reads TGTGCCTGGAGTGTAAGACTTTACGGGGGCGAGCAGTACTTC.

This chain's CDR3 is CASSYHATNEKLFF. As DNA, the CDR3 is TGTGCCAGCAGTTACCATGCAACTAATGAAAAACTGTTTTTT. The chain couples TRBV6-5 to TRBJ1-4; D not certain. Deletions cut 2 bases from V and 0 bases from J, with 4 bases between. The germline gives CDR1 MNHEY, CDR2 SVGAGI. This CDR3 region has 14 residues.

This chain links TRBV19 with TRBJ2-2; maybe TRBD2 (6 bases). Germline V CDR1 and CDR2: LNHDA, SQIVND (reference sequence). This CDR3 contains 15 residues. As DNA, the CDR3 is TGTGTCGTGACTAGTGGTATTAGGAACACCGGGGAGCTGTTTTTT. It translates to CVVTSGIRNTGELFF.

V and J are TRBV10-2 and TRBJ1-1; 8 nucleotides align to TRBD1. The germline gives CDR1 WSHSY, CDR2 SAAADI. The CDR3 consists of 13 residues. With 6 bases clipped from V and 4 bases from J, the junction kept 4 bases outside the gene matches. This CDR3 is CASRDRAGTEAFF. The CDR3 DNA sequence: TGCGCCAGCAGGGACAGGGCGGGCACTGAAGCTTTCTTT.

This clone was observed once. V and J are TRBV28 and TRBJ1-4; perhaps TRBD1 as D (6 bases). V shed 8 bases and J shed 6 bases, with 19 bases lying between them. Germline lookup yields CDR1 MDHEN and CDR2 SYDVKM. The CDR3 is 15 residues long. The chain's CDR3 is CASSLERGLDEKLFF. CDR3 nucleotides: TGTGCCAGCTCCCTTGAGAGGGGGTTGGATGAAAAACTGTTTTTT.

The chain is built from TRBV2 and TRBJ1-1; D may be TRBD1 (6 bases). The CDR3 has 13 residues. Trimming took off 8 bases at V and 4 bases at J, with 14 bases between the two ends. Per germline, CDR1 SNHLY and CDR2 FYNNEI. In DNA form, the CDR3 reads TGTGCCAGCCACAGGGAAGGGGGCACTGAAGCTTTCTTT. Translating gives CASHREGGTEAFF. The whole variable domain, filled in from reference TRBV2 and TRBJ1-1, reads EPEVTQTPSHQVTQMGQEVILRCVPISNHLYFYWYRQILGQKVEFLVSFYNNEISEKSEIFDDQFSVERPDGSNFTLKIRSTKLEDSAMYFCASHREGGTEAFFGQGTRLTVV.

The chain joins TRBV7-8 to TRBJ1-5, with 11 nucleotides matching TRBD1. The J segment lost 6 bases and the V segment lost 5 bases, leaving 6 bases of the junction unmatched. CDR1 is SGHVS and CDR2 is FQNEAQ in the germline V gene. This CDR3 comprises 15 residues. CDR3 nucleotides: TGTGCCAGCAGCCCCTGGACAGGGGGCCCTCAGCCCCAGCATTTT. It encodes CASSPWTGGPQPQHF. Full variable domain (remainder filled in from reference TRBV7-8 and TRBJ1-5): GAGVSQSPRYKVAKRGQDVALRCDPISGHVSLFWYQQALGQGPEFLTYFQNEAQLDKSGLPSDRFFAERPEGSVSTLKIQRTQQEDSAVYLCASSPWTGGPQPQHFGDGTRLSIL.

This clone was observed a single time. The chain carries TRBV18 and TRBJ1-5; 9 positions match TRBD1. V shed 3 bases and J 6 bases; nucleotides not matched to a gene: 9. CDR3 length: 16 amino acids. Germline-derived CDR1 and CDR2 are KGHSH and LQKENI. The CDR3 loop is CASSPGQGRSGQPQHF. The DNA for the CDR3 is TGTGCCAGCTCACCGGGACAGGGAAGGTCGGGTCAGCCCCAGCATTTT.

The chain links TRBV7-6 to TRBJ2-3, with 13 bases aligning to TRBD2. The junction had 11 bases not matched to a gene; V was cut back by 4 bases and J by 4 bases. The CDR3 consists of 18 residues. Germline CDR1 is SGHVS and CDR2 is FNYEAQ. The CDR3, as DNA: TGTGCCAGCAGCTCACACCTACTAGCGGGAGGGCCCCCAGATACGCAGTATTTT. This codes for CASSSHLLAGGPPDTQYF.

This rearrangement joins TRBV6-5 to TRBJ2-1; TRBD1 agrees at 8 bases. Germline loops: CDR1 MNHEY, CDR2 SVGAGI. There are 16 residues in the CDR3. V lost 4 bases and J lost 9; bases outside the gene matches: 14. This chain's CDR3 is CASSSYGQGFSSEQFF. CDR3 in DNA: TGTGCCAGCAGTTCCTACGGACAGGGCTTTTCCTCTGAGCAGTTCTTC.

This clone was seen ten or more times. This chain joins TRBV28 and TRBJ2-7; 7 bases align to TRBD1. The J segment lost 2 bases and the V segment lost 6 bases, leaving 7 bases of the junction unmatched. Germline loops: CDR1 MDHEN, CDR2 SYDVKM. There are 14 residues in the CDR3. CDR3 DNA sequence: TGTGCCAGCAGGACGACAGGGACCACCTACGAGCAGTACTTC. Translated, it gives CASRTTGTTYEQYF.

The chain links TRBV9 to TRBJ2-3; D gene ambiguous. The length of the CDR3 is 13 residues. Trimming shortened V by 4 bases and J by 0 bases, and 6 bases separated the two germline ends. The germline CDR1 and CDR2 sequences are SGDLS and YYNGEE. This chain's CDR3 is CASSPVSTDTQYF. The CDR3 DNA reads as TGTGCCAGCAGCCCAGTCAGCACAGATACGCAGTATTTT. Looking up the rest from reference TRBV9 and TRBJ2-3 gives the full variable domain: DSGVTQTPKHLITATGQRVTLRCSPRSGDLSVYWYQQSLDQGLQFLIQYYNGEERAKGNILERFSAQQFPDLHSELNLSSLELGDSALYFCASSPVSTDTQYFGPGTRLTVL.

J is TRBJ2-3 and V is TRBV7-9; TRBD2 might be the D (6 bases). This CDR3 is 18 amino acids long. CDR1 is SEHNR and CDR2 is FQNEAQ in the germline V gene (reference sequence). The V and J ends lost 3 bases and 6 bases respectively, with 25 bases between them. CDR3 sequence (DNA): TGTGCCAGCAGCTTCCCCATTCTCACCAGCGGGTCCGGGGATACGCAGTATTTT. It specifies CASSFPILTSGSGDTQYF.

This chain joins TRBV7-9 and TRBJ2-5; D possibly corresponds to TRBD2 (5 bases). V lost 4 bases and J 4 bases, leaving 16 bases between the germline ends. The CDR3 is made up of 15 amino acids. Germline V lookup: CDR1 SEHNR, CDR2 FQNEAQ (reference sequence). The CDR3 region is CASSYTLGEVETQYF. DNA of the CDR3: TGTGCCAGCAGCTACACACTGGGAGAGGTAGAGACCCAGTACTTC.

The chain is built from TRBV5-1 and TRBJ1-2; D gene ambiguous. Per germline, CDR1 SGHRS and CDR2 YFSETQ. The CDR3 length is 11 residues. Trimming took 4 bases from V and 7 from J, leaving 8 bases between them. CDR3 amino acids: CASSTDGGYTF. The DNA for the CDR3 is TGCGCCAGCAGCACAGACGGTGGCTACACCTTC.

J is TRBJ2-7 and V is TRBV7-8; D is possibly TRBD1 (6 bases). Per the germline V gene, CDR1 is SGHVS and CDR2 is FQNEAQ. The CDR3 spans 15 residues. Trimming stripped 1 base from V and 6 bases from J, with 16 bases between. CDR3 DNA: TGTGCCAGCAGCTTAGAGGTGGGGACATCTTCCGAGCAGTACTTC. Its translation is CASSLEVGTSSEQYF.

This clone has more than one count but fewer than ten. The chain has TRBV24-1 and TRBJ2-1, with TRBD1 as a possible D gene (6 bases). Germline values: CDR1 KGHDR, CDR2 SFDVKD. Trimming shortened V by 11 bases and J by 4 bases, and 14 bases separated the two germline ends. CDR3 length equals 13 residues. The CDR3 is CAIAGERYNEQFF. The CDR3 DNA sequence: TGTGCCATCGCAGGGGAAAGGTACAATGAGCAGTTCTTC.

The rearrangement links TRBV5-6 to TRBJ1-6, with 9 bases matching TRBD1. Per germline, CDR1 SGHDT and CDR2 YYEEEE. The CDR3 consists of 14 residues. V was pared by 3 bases and J by 8 bases, with 3 bases of the junction left unmatched. The chain's CDR3 is CASSWGQGDSPLHF. The CDR3 coding sequence is TGTGCCAGCAGCTGGGGACAGGGTGATTCACCCCTCCACTTT.

Here the CDR3 reads CASNLDRYETQYF. DNA of the CDR3: TGTGCCAGCAACTTGGACAGGTACGAGACCCAGTACTTC. V usage is TRBV28 and J usage is TRBJ2-5; TRBD1 matches at 7 bases. Looked up from germline, CDR1 is MDHEN and CDR2 is SYDVKM. The CDR3 is made up of 13 amino acids. V shed 7 bases and J 5 bases; nucleotides not matched to a gene: 7.

This rearrangement joins TRBV5-8 to TRBJ2-7; 9 bases agree with TRBD1. This CDR3 has 13 residues. Germline values: CDR1 SGHTS, CDR2 YDEGEE. Trimming cost V 9 bases and J 5 bases; bases outside gene matches: 9. Here the CDR3 DNA reads TGTGCCACAAACCCGGGACAGGGCAACGAGCAGTACTTC. The encoded protein is CATNPGQGNEQYF.

CDR3 protein: CASSRSGGVQAIQYF. The CDR3 DNA is TGTGCCAGCAGCCGGAGCGGGGGCGTTCAGGCCATTCAGTACTTC. The genes are TRBV6-5 and TRBJ2-4; 8 nucleotides agree with TRBD2. There are 15 residues in the CDR3. V shed 6 bases and J 9 bases; nucleotides not matched to a gene: 13. Germline CDR1 is MNHEY and CDR2 is SVGAGI.

The V and J genes are TRBV19 and TRBJ2-7; TRBD1 matches at 7 bases. Germline V gene lookup returns CDR1 LNHDA and CDR2 SQIVND (reference sequence). This CDR3 comprises 14 residues. The J segment lost 3 bases and the V segment lost 6 bases, leaving 8 bases of the junction unmatched. As DNA, the CDR3 is TGTGCCAGTAGCCCACAGGGGACAAGCTACGAGCAGTACTTC. Translating gives CASSPQGTSYEQYF.